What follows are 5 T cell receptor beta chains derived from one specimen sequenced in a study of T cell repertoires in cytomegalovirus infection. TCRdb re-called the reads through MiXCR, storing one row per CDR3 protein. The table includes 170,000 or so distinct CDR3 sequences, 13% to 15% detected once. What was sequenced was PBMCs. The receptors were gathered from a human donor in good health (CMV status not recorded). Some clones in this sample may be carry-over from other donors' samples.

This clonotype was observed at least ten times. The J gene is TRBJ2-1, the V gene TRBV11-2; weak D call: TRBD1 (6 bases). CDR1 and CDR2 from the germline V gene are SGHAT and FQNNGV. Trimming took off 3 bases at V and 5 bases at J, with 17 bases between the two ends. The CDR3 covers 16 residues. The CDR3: CASSLIRTGPHNEQFF. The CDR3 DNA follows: TGTGCCAGCAGCTTGATCCGTACAGGGCCTCACAATGAGCAGTTCTTC.

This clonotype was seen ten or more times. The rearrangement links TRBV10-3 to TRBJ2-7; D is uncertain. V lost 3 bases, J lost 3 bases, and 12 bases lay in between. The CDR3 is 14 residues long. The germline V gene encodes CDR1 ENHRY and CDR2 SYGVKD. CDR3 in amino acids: CAISDFLTDYEQYF. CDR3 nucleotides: TGTGCCATCAGTGATTTCCTTACAGACTACGAGCAGTACTTC.

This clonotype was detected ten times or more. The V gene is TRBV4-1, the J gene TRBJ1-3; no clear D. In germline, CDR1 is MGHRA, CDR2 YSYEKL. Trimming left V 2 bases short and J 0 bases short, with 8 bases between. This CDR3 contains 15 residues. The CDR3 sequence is CASSQSWGSGNTIYF. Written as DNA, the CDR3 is TGCGCCAGCAGCCAAAGTTGGGGCTCTGGAAACACCATATATTTT.

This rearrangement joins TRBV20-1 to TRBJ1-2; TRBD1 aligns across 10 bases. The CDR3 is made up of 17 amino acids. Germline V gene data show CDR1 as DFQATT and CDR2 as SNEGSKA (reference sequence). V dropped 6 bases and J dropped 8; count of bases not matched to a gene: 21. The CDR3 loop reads CSAHCPWRDRGCAGYTF. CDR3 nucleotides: TGCAGTGCACACTGCCCTTGGCGGGACAGGGGATGTGCGGGCTACACCTTC.

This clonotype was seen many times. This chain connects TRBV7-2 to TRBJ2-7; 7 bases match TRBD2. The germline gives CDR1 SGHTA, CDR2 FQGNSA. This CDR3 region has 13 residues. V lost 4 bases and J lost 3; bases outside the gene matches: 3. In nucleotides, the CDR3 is TGTGCCAGCAGCTCTGGGAGGGGCTACGAGCAGTACTTC. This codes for CASSSGRGYEQYF.